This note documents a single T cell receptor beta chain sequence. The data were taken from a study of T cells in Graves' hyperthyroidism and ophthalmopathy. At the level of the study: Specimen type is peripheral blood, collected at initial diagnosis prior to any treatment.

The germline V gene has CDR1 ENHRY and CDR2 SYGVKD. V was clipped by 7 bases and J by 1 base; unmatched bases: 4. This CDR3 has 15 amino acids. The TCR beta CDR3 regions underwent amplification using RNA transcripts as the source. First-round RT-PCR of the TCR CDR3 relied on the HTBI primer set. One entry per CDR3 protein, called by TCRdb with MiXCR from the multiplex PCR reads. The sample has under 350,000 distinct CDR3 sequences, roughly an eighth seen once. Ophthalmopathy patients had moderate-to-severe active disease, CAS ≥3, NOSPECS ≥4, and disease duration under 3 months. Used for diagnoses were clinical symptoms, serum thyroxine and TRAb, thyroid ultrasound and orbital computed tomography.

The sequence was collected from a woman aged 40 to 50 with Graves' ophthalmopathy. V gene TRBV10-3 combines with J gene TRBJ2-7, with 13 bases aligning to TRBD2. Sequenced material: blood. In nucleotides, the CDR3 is TGTGCCATCATGCAGACTAGCGGGAGGTCCTACGAGCAGTACTTC. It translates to CAIMQTSGRSYEQYF.